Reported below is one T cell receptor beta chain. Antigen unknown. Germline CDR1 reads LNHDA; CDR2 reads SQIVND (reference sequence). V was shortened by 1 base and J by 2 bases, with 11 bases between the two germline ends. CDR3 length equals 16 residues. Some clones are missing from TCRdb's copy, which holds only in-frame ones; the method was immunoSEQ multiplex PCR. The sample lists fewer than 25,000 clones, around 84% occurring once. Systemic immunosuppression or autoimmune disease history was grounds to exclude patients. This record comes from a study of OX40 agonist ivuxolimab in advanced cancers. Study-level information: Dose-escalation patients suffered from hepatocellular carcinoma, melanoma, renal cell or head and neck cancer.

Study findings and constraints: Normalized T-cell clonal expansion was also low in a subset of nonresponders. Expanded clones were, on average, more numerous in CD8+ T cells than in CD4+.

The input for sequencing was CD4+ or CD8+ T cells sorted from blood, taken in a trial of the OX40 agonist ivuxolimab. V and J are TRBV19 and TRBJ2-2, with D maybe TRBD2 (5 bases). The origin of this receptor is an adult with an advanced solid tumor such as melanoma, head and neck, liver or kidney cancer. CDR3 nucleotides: TGTGCCAGTAGTATAGTTGGCCGGGGAAACACCGGGGAGCTGTTTTTT. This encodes CASSIVGRGNTGELFF.